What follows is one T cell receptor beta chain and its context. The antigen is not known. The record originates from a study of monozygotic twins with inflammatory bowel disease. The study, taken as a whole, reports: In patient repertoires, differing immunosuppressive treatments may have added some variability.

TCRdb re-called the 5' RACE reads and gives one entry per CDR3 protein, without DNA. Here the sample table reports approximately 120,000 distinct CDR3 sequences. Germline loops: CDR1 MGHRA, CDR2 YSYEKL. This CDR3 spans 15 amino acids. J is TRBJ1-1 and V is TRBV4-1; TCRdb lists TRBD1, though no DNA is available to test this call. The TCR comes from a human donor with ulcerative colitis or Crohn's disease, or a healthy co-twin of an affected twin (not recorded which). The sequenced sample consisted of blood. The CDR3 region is CASSQGTEMNTEAFF.